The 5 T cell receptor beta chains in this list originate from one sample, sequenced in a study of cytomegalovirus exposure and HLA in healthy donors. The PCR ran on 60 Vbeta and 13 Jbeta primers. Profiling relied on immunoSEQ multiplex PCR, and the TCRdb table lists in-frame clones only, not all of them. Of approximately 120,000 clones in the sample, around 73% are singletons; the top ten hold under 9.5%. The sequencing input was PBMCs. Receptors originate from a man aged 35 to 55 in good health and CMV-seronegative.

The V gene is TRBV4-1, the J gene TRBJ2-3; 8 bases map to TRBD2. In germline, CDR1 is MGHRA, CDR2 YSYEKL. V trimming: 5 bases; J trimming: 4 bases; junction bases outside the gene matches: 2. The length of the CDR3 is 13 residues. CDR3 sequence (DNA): TGCGCCAGCAGCAAGCGGGAGCCAGATACGCAGTATTTT. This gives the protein CASSKREPDTQYF.

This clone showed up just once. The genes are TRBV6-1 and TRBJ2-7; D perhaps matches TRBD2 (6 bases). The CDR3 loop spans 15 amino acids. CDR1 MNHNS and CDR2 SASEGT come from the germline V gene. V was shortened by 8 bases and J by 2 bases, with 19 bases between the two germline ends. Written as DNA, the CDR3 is TGTGCCAGCTCGTACCGAGCGTCGGGAGCCTACGAGCAGTACTTC. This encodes CASSYRASGAYEQYF.

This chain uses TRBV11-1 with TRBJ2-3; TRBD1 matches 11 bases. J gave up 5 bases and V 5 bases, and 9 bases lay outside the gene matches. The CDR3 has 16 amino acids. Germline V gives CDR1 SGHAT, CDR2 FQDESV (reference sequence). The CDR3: CASSHRPGQGGDTQYF. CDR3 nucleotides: TGTGCCAGCAGCCACAGACCGGGACAGGGGGGAGATACGCAGTATTTT. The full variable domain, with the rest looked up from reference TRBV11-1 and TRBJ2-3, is EAEVAQSPRYKITEKSQAVAFWCDPISGHATLYWYRQILGQGPELLVQFQDESVVDDSQLPKDRFSAERLKGVDSTLKIQPAELGDSAMYLCASSHRPGQGGDTQYFGPGTRLTVL.

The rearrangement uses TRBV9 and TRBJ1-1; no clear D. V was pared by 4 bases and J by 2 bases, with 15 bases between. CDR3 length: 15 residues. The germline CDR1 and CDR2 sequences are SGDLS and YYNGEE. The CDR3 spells CASSPRSGSNTEAFF. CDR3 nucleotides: TGTGCCAGCAGCCCCCGCTCGGGGAGTAACACTGAAGCTTTCTTT.

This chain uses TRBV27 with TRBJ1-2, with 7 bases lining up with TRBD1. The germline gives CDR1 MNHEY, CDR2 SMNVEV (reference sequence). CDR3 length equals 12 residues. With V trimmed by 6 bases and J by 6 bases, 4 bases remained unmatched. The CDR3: CASRDRSHGYTF. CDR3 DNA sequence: TGTGCCAGCAGGGACAGGTCGCATGGCTACACCTTC.